Listed below are T cell receptor beta chains from one sample, sequenced in a study of Graves' ophthalmopathy and Graves' hyperthyroidism. Each CDR3 protein is one row after TCRdb ran MiXCR on the multiplex PCR reads. The profile shows about 660,000 distinct CDR3 sequences, about 38% of them singletons. The sample was peripheral blood. These receptor sequences come from an adult man with Graves' ophthalmopathy. Both conserved end residues are trimmed from each CDR3. Only some rows state a clone size, as once, few, many or a class for expanded clones.

V gene: TRBV7-6; clone size: many; CDR3 protein: ASSPPGLSNEKLF
V gene: TRBV15; clone size: -; CDR3 protein: ATSRDGSTGFNQPQH
V gene: TRBV25-1; clone size: -; CDR3 protein: ASSPLLGSLEETQY
V gene: TRBV10-3; clone size: many; CDR3 protein: AISFSENTEAF
V gene: TRBV10-3; clone size: -; CDR3 protein: ASRTGQETQY
V gene: TRBV2; clone size: -; CDR3 protein: ASSEPHLSTANYGYT
V gene: TRBV6-5; clone size: -; CDR3 protein: ASSEGVSTEAF
V gene: TRBV15; clone size: many; CDR3 protein: ATSRTGEGQTEAF
V gene: TRBV11-3; clone size: many; CDR3 protein: ASSPDRGDEQY
V gene: TRBV6-6; clone size: -; CDR3 protein: ASTLTGGGSPLH
V gene: TRBV7-2; clone size: many; CDR3 protein: ASSLHRGPYEQY
V gene: TRBV7-2; clone size: many; CDR3 protein: ASSLGTDSNYGYT
V gene: TRBV5-1; clone size: many; CDR3 protein: ASSLGSNYGYT
V gene: TRBV7-3; clone size: -; CDR3 protein: ASSQGTSGAQETQY
V gene: TRBV7-2; clone size: -; CDR3 protein: ASSLGPAGGSYEQY
V gene: TRBV29-1; clone size: many; CDR3 protein: SVNVRQGLYGYT
V gene: TRBV29-1; clone size: few; CDR3 protein: SVEVVESDTQY
V gene: TRBV10-3; clone size: -; CDR3 protein: ASTGQYTEAF
V gene: TRBV7-2; clone size: many; CDR3 protein: ASSLRPGTKETQY
V gene: TRBV20-1; clone size: -; CDR3 protein: SARDPREGLREQY
V gene: TRBV29-1; clone size: many; CDR3 protein: SVADRQNTEAF
V gene: TRBV2; clone size: many; CDR3 protein: ASSEAAGGQETQY
V gene: TRBV10-3; clone size: -; CDR3 protein: TSSRAPSGDYGYT
V gene: TRBV20-1; clone size: -; CDR3 protein: SARGTGAHNEKLF